The T cell receptor beta chain described here comes from a study of cytomegalovirus exposure and HLA in healthy donors. The germline CDR1 and CDR2 sequences are KGHSH and LQKENI. The CDR3 is made up of 15 amino acids. Deletions cut 2 bases from V and 7 bases from J, with 15 bases between. The PCR employed 60 Vbeta primers together with 13 Jbeta primers. TCRdb's copy holds only in-frame clones and misses some; the assay was immunoSEQ multiplex PCR. This sample has about 110,000 clones, with over 9.5% found just once. The sequenced material came from PBMCs. The rearrangement joins TRBV18 to TRBJ2-1; D possibly corresponds to TRBD2 (6 bases). The receptor was isolated from a man aged 35-49 years in good health and CMV-seropositive. CDR3 bases: TGTGCCAGCTCACCAATGGAGGGTGGTGGGAATGAGCAGTTCTTC. Translating gives CASSPMEGGGNEQFF.